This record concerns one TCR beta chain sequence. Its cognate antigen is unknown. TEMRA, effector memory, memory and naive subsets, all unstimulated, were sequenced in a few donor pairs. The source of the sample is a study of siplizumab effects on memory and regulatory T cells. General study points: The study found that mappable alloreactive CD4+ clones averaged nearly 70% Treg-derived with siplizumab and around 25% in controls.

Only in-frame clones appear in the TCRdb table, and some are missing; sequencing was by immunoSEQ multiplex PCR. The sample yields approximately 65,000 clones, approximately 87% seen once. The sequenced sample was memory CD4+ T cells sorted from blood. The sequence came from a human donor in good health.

The CDR3 nucleotides read TGTGCCAGCAGTTACTCCACTAGCGGGGGAGCCAAAAACATTCAGTACTTC. Protein: CASSYSTSGGAKNIQYF. J is TRBJ2-4 and V is TRBV6-8, with 11 bases fitting TRBD2. This CDR3 spans 17 amino acids. CDR1 is MNHGY, CDR2 SAAAGT, per germline. J gave up 0 bases and V 0 bases, and 1 base lay outside the gene matches.